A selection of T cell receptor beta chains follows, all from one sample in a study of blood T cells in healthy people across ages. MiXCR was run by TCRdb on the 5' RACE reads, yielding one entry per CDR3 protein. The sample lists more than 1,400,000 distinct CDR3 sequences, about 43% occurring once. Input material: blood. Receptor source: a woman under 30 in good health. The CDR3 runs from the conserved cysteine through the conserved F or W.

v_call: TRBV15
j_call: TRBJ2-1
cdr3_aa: CATSRGSGLGREYEQFF

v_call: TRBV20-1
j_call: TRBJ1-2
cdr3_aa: CSAEDRLSYGYTF

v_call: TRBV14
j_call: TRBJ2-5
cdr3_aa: CASSQFGAGLWYQETQYF

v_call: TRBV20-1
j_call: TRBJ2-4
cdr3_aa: CSAASASAGGSDIQYF

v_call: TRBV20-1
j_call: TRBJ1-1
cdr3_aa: CSASHGSSNTEAFF

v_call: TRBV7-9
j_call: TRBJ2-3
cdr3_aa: CASSSQRELTDTQYF

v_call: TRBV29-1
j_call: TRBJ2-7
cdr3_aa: CSGGTGGEQYF

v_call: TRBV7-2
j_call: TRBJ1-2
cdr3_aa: CASSLAGTGGSGYTF

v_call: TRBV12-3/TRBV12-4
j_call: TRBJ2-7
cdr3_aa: CASSPTGKDYEQYF

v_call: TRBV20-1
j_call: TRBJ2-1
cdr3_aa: CSASIGTRAYNEQFF

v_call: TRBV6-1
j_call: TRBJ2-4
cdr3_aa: CASSPGSGAKNIQYF

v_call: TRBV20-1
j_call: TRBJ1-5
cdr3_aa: CSAREGVNQPQHF

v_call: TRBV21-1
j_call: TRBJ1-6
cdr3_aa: CASSNRPSEVGNSPLHF

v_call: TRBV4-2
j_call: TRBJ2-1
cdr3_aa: CASSQVLGSSYNEQFF

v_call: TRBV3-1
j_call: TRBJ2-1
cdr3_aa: CASSQEKTGGGNEQFF

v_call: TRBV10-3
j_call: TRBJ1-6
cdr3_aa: CAIRAMTGGKSPLHF

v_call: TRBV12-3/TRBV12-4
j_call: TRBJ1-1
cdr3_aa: CASSKKQGFDTEAFF

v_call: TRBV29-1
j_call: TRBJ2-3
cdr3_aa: CTTETVPGTDTQYF

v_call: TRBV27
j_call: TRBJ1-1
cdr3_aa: CATQNRGITEAFF

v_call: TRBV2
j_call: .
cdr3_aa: CASSDRGQETQFF

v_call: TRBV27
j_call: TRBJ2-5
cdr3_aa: CASSSRWSLQETQYF

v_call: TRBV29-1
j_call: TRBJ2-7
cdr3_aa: CSVSVSSYEQYF

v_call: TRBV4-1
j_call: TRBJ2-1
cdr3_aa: CASSPSWEGPYNEQFF

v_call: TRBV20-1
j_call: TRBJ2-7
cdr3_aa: CSARGRVSDEQYF

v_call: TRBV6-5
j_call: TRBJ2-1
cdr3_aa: CASGLGRTSIEQFF

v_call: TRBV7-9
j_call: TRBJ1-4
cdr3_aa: CASRPGTEDEKLFF

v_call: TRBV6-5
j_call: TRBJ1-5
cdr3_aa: CASSYRGDQPQHF